The clone carrying this T cell receptor (beta chain) was counted between two and nine times. Germline CDR1 SGHTA, CDR2 FQGNSA. The CDR3 consists of 12 residues. V was trimmed by 5 bases and J by 5 bases, leaving 9 bases between them. The entry originates in a study of beta chain features in type 1 diabetes. Expressed TCRB transcripts were sequenced because the isolated RNA had all been reverse transcribed beforehand. Profiled with immunoSEQ multiplex PCR; TCRdb holds only in-frame clones, not every one. Of 110,000 to 150,000 clones listed, 6.9% were seen once; the top ten hold 1.1% to 1.5%. The receptor comes from a woman in her twenties or thirties in good health. The gene calls are TRBV7-2 and TRBJ2-5, with D possibly being TRBD2 (5 bases). Input material: central memory CD4+ T cells from blood. The CDR3 DNA reads as TGTGCCAGCAGCCTACGGACTGAGACCCAGTACTTC. It encodes CASSLRTETQYF.